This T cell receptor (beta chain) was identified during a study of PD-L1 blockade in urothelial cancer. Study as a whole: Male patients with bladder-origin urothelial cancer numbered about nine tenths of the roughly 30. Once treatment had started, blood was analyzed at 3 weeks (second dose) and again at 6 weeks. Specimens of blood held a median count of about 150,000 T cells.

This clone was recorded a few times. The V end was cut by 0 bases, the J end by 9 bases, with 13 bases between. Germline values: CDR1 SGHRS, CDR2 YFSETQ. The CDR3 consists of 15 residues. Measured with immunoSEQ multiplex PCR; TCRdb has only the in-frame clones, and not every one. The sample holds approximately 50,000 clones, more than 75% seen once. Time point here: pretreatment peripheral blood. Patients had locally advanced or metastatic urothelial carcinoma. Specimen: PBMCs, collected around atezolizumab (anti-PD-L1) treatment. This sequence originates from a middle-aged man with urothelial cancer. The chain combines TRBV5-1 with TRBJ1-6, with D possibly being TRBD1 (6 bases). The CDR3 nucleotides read TGCGCCAGCAGCTTGGCAGGGGTCTCTGGTTCACCCCTCCACTTT. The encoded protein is CASSLAGVSGSPLHF.